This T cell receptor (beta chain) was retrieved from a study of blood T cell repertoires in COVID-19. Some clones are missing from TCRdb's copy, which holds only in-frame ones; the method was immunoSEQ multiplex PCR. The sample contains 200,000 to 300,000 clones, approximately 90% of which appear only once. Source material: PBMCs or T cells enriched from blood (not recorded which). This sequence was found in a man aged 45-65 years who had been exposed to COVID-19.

The CDR3 DNA reads as TGTGCCAGCAGCTTAGACAGGGGGGGCAATTCACCCCTCCACTTT. Amino acid sequence: CASSLDRGGNSPLHF. This chain uses TRBV13 with TRBJ1-6, with 8 bases that match TRBD1. The ends lost 1 base at V and 7 bases at J; junction bases unmatched: 3. The germline gives CDR1 PRHDT, CDR2 FYEKMQ (reference sequence). CDR3 length equals 15 residues.